Given below is one T cell receptor beta chain in context. Its cognate antigen is unknown. These data come from a study of glioma-infiltrating T cells. Study-level information: Before surgery, glioma patients received dexamethasone for at most six days. About 1.1 million peripheral T cells were targeted at roughly 4- to 11-fold coverage.

Study-wide points: Signature shared blood CDR3 motifs were enriched in low-divergence and depleted in high-divergence patients.

TCR alpha and beta CDR3 regions were amplified from RNA using iRepertoire nested multiplex PCR. For one-step reverse transcription and amplification, 100-400 ng of tissue mRNA or PBMC total RNA was used. TCRdb analysed the multiplex PCR reads with MiXCR anew, one entry per CDR3 protein. The sample yields a few hundred thousand distinct CDR3 sequences, roughly 41% seen once. The CDR3 contains 17 residues. After removal of 4 bases from V and 12 bases from J, the junction contained 16 bases not matched to a gene. Germline-derived CDR1 and CDR2 are SGDLS and YYNGEE. The sample was glioma tissue, nonneoplastic brain tissue, or PBMCs (not recorded which). The chain couples TRBV9 to TRBJ2-1, with TRBD2 matching over 13 bases. The TCR was taken from a human donor with low-grade glioma or glioblastoma, undergoing nonglioma brain surgery, or in good health (not recorded which). The CDR3 bases are TGTGCCAGCAGCCCGGGGACTAGCGGGGCGGTCTTGAGCGGGCAGTTCTTC. Residues: CASSPGTSGAVLSGQFF.